This TCR beta chain emerged from a study of Graves' ophthalmopathy and Graves' hyperthyroidism. Amplifying from RNA transcripts, the study obtained TCR beta CDR3 regions. HTBI primers were used in a first-round RT-PCR, which preceded a second-round multiplex PCR. One entry per CDR3 protein results from TCRdb running MiXCR on the multiplex PCR reads. The sample contains hundreds of thousands of distinct CDR3 sequences, roughly two fifths of which appear only once. The PBMCs had their origin in around 9.1 ml of fresh peripheral blood. Trimming removed 7 bases at V and 7 bases at J, with 17 bases between. This CDR3 comprises 12 residues. The germline V gene encodes CDR1 SQVTM and CDR2 ANQGSEA.

This chain joins TRBV29-1 and TRBJ2-7; possibly TRBD2 for D (5 bases). Material: peripheral blood. The origin of this receptor is an adult man with Graves' ophthalmopathy. For the CDR3, the DNA is TGCAGCGCCAGTCAGGCGGAGGAAGAGCAGTACTTC. Translating it yields CSASQAEEEQYF.